The 20 T cell receptor beta chains below come from one sample, sequenced in a study of technical replicates of blood from several donors. The data were produced by immunoSEQ multiplex PCR, yet TCRdb's version contains in-frame clones alone and is incomplete. This sample has about 83,000 clones; roughly 92% occur once, and the top ten carry approximately 0.25%. The sample consisted of T cells isolated from PBMCs. These receptors originate from a human donor in good health.

The table lists this clone with a count of one. The chain combines TRBV5-5 with TRBJ2-4, with a possible D match to TRBD1 (5 bases). CDR1 is SGHKS and CDR2 is YYEKEE in the germline V gene (reference sequence). This CDR3 contains 12 residues. V lost 4 bases and J lost 6, with 8 bases in between. The CDR3 coding sequence is TGTGCCAGCAGCCGGACACGAAACATTCAGTACTTC. As protein: CASSRTRNIQYF.

The chain is built from TRBV5-1 and TRBJ2-7; TRBD2 is a possible D gene (6 bases). The germline V gene encodes CDR1 SGHRS and CDR2 YFSETQ. Between the trimmed V and J ends, which lost 4 bases and 2 bases, there was a span of 22 bases. CDR3 length: 17 residues. For the CDR3, the DNA is TGCGCCAGCAGCCTAACATTCCGGGACTCCCAAGCCTACGAGCAGTACTTC. Its protein product is CASSLTFRDSQAYEQYF.

This chain links TRBV7-8 with TRBJ1-1, with D possibly matching TRBD1 (5 bases). The ends were cut back, 6 bases at V and 3 bases at J, with 17 bases in the middle. CDR1 and CDR2 (germline): SGHVS, FQNEAQ. This CDR3 region has 15 residues. CDR3 in DNA: TGTGCCAGCAGGGCTGGCGGGACGACACACACTGAAGCTTTCTTT. Encoded protein: CASRAGGTTHTEAFF.

This chain connects TRBV4-1 to TRBJ1-1; D might be TRBD1 (5 bases). The V gene lost 4 bases and the J gene lost 5 bases, with 17 bases spanning the gap. CDR3 length: 15 residues. Germline values: CDR1 MGHRA, CDR2 YSYEKL. The DNA for the CDR3 is TGCGCCAGCAGCCGAGAGTTTACAGGTCGGACTGAAGCTTTCTTT. Encoded protein: CASSREFTGRTEAFF.

CDR3 nucleotide sequence: TGCGCCAGCAGCCTTAGCGGGGGGGCAGAAGAGACCCAGTACTTC. Translation gives CASSLSGGAEETQYF. The chain has TRBV5-1 and TRBJ2-5; TRBD2 agrees at 11 bases. This CDR3 is 15 amino acids long. V dropped 4 bases and J dropped 3; count of bases not matched to a gene: 5. Germline values: CDR1 SGHRS, CDR2 YFSETQ.

V usage is TRBV4-2 and J usage is TRBJ1-5; D gene unclear. Germline CDR1 and CDR2: LGHNA and YNFKEQ. V was pared by 4 bases and J by 3 bases, with 13 bases between. The CDR3 is 15 residues long. The CDR3 DNA reads as TGTGCCAGCAGCCCTGAAGAGATGTACAATCAGCCCCAGCATTTT. It specifies CASSPEEMYNQPQHF.

V usage is TRBV15 and J usage is TRBJ2-7, with TRBD2 matching over 8 bases. This CDR3 contains 15 residues. The V and J ends lost 1 base and 6 bases, in that order; junction bases with no gene match: 8. Per germline, CDR1 LNHNV and CDR2 YYDKDF (reference sequence). The CDR3 DNA follows: TGTGCCACCAGCAGAGGGGCGGGAGGAGAGGGCGAGCAGTACTTC. Translated: CATSRGAGGEGEQYF. Based on the CDR3 plus reference TRBV15 and TRBJ2-7, the full variable domain is DAMVIQNPRYQVTQFGKPVTLSCSQTLNHNVMYWYQQKSSQAPKLLFHYYDKDFNNEADTPDNFQSRRPNTSFCFLDIRSPGLGDTAMYLCATSRGAGGEGEQYFGPGTRLTVT.

The chain joins TRBV5-1 to TRBJ2-5, with TRBD2 matching over 8 bases. CDR3 length: 14 amino acids. The V gene's germline CDR1 is SGHRS and CDR2 YFSETQ. With 3 bases clipped from V and 5 bases from J, the junction kept 6 bases outside the gene matches. The CDR3 region is CASSSREGGETQYF. CDR3 sequence (DNA): TGCGCCAGCAGCTCCCGGGAGGGGGGGGAGACCCAGTACTTC.

V is TRBV4-1 and J is TRBJ2-3; D may be TRBD1 (6 bases). CDR3 length: 14 amino acids. V lost 2 bases and J lost 2, with 8 bases in between. The V gene's germline CDR1 is MGHRA and CDR2 YSYEKL. The CDR3 spells CASSQTGLTDTQYF. Here the CDR3 DNA reads TGCGCCAGCAGCCAAACAGGGCTCACAGATACGCAGTATTTT.

The chain combines TRBV4-2 with TRBJ2-1, with 8 positions matching TRBD2. CDR3 length equals 19 residues. Losses at the gene ends were 0 bases for V and 0 bases for J; bases not matched to a gene: 10. The V gene's germline CDR1 is LGHNA and CDR2 YNFKEQ. The CDR3 region has the DNA TGTGCCAGCAGCCAAGATGATGCGGGGGGCTCCAGCTCCTACAATGAGCAGTTCTTC. Residues: CASSQDDAGGSSSYNEQFF.

The chain carries TRBV19 and TRBJ2-5, with a weak D call TRBD2 (5 bases). The ends were cut back, 5 bases at V and 1 base at J, with 11 bases in the middle. This CDR3 spans 14 amino acids. The germline CDR1 and CDR2 sequences are LNHDA and SQIVND (reference sequence). The DNA of the CDR3 is TGTGCCAGTAGTCCCCGGACTGGCCAAGAGACCCAGTACTTC. The encoded protein is CASSPRTGQETQYF.

The chain uses TRBV10-3 and TRBJ1-2, with TRBD1 identical over 7 bases. Per germline, CDR1 ENHRY and CDR2 SYGVKD. The V gene end was trimmed by 6 bases and the J gene end by 10 bases; junction bases not matched to a gene: 11. The CDR3 runs to 13 residues. In DNA, the CDR3 is TGTGCCATCAGAGGGACAGAGGCCTTCGACTACACCTTC. Protein: CAIRGTEAFDYTF.

The chain combines TRBV18 with TRBJ2-2; 11 nucleotides match TRBD2. The J segment lost 4 bases and the V segment lost 4 bases, leaving 5 bases of the junction unmatched. There are 16 residues in the CDR3. Germline values: CDR1 KGHSH, CDR2 LQKENI. The CDR3 nucleotides read TGTGCCAGCTCACTCACTGGACTAGCGGGCACCGGGGAGCTGTTTTTT. As protein: CASSLTGLAGTGELFF.

The V and J genes are TRBV27 and TRBJ2-1, with D unresolved. Germline CDR1 is MNHEY and CDR2 is SMNVEV (reference sequence). Trimming removed 5 bases at V and 6 bases at J, with 14 bases between. There are 14 residues in the CDR3. The CDR3 is CASSATPWSNEQFF. The CDR3 region has the DNA TGTGCCAGCAGTGCAACGCCGTGGAGCAATGAGCAGTTCTTC.

This chain connects TRBV19 to TRBJ2-1, with D possibly being TRBD2 (6 bases). With 3 bases removed from V and 1 base from J, the gap between germline ends came to 10 bases. Germline CDR1 LNHDA, CDR2 SQIVND (reference sequence). The length of the CDR3 is 15 residues. In DNA, the CDR3 is TGTGCCAGTAGTATTTCCGGGGGATCCTACAATGAGCAGTTCTTC. The encoded protein is CASSISGGSYNEQFF.

V and J are TRBV27 and TRBJ2-1; D is perhaps TRBD2 (6 bases). Germline-derived CDR1 and CDR2 are MNHEY and SMNVEV (reference sequence). This CDR3 spans 14 amino acids. The CDR3 region is CASRGGPWYNEQFF. Here the CDR3 DNA reads TGTGCTTCCCGTGGAGGGCCGTGGTACAATGAGCAGTTCTTC.

J is TRBJ2-7 and V is TRBV7-2, with 11 bases matching TRBD2. Germline CDR1 SGHTA, CDR2 FQGNSA. J lost 3 bases, V lost 5 bases, and 6 bases had no gene match. This CDR3 contains 15 residues. CDR3: CASSPPLAGGYEQYF. The CDR3 nucleotides read TGTGCCAGCAGCCCACCCCTAGCGGGGGGCTACGAGCAGTACTTC.

This chain uses TRBV4-1 with TRBJ2-1, with D unresolved. Germline CDR1 MGHRA, CDR2 YSYEKL. Deletions cut 8 bases from V and 2 bases from J, with 7 bases between. The CDR3 is 12 amino acids. The CDR3 sequence: CASAEAYNEQFF. The DNA of the CDR3 is TGCGCCAGCGCTGAGGCCTACAATGAGCAGTTCTTC.

The chain links TRBV5-4 to TRBJ1-6; 8 bases fit TRBD1. V lost 4 bases to trimming and J lost 7 bases; unmatched junction nucleotides: 13. CDR3 length equals 17 residues. The germline CDR1 and CDR2 sequences are SGHNT and YYREEE (reference sequence). The CDR3 DNA sequence: TGTGCCAGCAGCCAAGACTCTGGGACAGGCCTAAATTCACCCCTCCACTTT. Protein product: CASSQDSGTGLNSPLHF.

The chain recombines TRBV6-1 with TRBJ2-1, with no clear D. The CDR3 contains 16 residues. The germline CDR1 and CDR2 sequences are MNHNS and SASEGT. V lost 4 bases, J lost 2 bases, and 15 bases lay in between. CDR3 bases: TGTGCCAGCAGTGGTATAGAGACTGCCCCCTACAATGAGCAGTTCTTC. It specifies CASSGIETAPYNEQFF.